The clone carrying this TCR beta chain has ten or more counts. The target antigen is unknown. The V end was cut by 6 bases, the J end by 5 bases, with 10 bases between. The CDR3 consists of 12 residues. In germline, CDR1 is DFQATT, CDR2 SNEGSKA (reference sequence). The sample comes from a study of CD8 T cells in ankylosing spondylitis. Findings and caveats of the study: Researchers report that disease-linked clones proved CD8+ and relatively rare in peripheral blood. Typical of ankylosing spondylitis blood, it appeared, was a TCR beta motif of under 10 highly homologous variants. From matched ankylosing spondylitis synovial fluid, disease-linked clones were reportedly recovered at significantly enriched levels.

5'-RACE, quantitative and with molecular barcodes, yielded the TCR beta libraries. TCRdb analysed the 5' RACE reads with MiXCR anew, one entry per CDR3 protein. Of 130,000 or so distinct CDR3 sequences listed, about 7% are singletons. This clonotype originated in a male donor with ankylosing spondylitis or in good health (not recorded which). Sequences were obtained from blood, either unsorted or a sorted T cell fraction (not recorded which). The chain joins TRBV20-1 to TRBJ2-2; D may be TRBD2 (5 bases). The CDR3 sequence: CSATTRTGELFF. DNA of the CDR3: TGCAGTGCCACCACTAGGACCGGGGAGCTGTTTTTT.